This T cell receptor (beta chain) was observed in a study of tumor and adjacent non-tumor tissue in lung cancer (dated by TCRdb to the late 2010s). Concerning the study at large: Patients with adenocarcinoma (12), squamous cell carcinoma (2) and small cell lung cancer (1) were included in the cohort. The approximately 15 enrolled patients, of whom approximately 10 were men and 5 were women, were aged about 31 to 85 years and were diagnosed with TNM stage I to III disease. In total, sequencing yielded 100 million to 150 million productive TCRbeta reads, which works out to an average of approximately 4 million reads per sample. Using bulk TCRbeta repertoires from some 14 lung cancer patients, the study set lung tumor tissue side by side with matched distant non-tumor lung tissue. More than 25 paired specimens, one tumor and one normal lung sample per patient, were profiled by TCRbeta CDR3 sequencing. Broad study findings and their caveats: Younger patients had significantly higher TCR diversity, and higher tumor TCR diversity was associated with shorter overall and disease-free survival. Tumor tissue showed significantly greater TCR diversity (inverse Simpson) than normal lung tissue (roughly 390 vs 170, P = 0.0075, Mann-Whitney U test). Neither the sequencing platform nor unique molecular identifiers are mentioned in the methods. Peripheral blood was not sequenced, so blood TCRbeta repertoires were not examined in the lung cancer patients of the study. A significantly larger cumulative share of the repertoire was made up by the top 100 clones in normal lung than in tumor tissue. Only around 15 patients were included in the cohort, and the need for larger samples and more detailed clinical data was noted by the authors.

Library generation was performed with multiplex PCR. Sequencing instrument: Illumina HiSeq 2500. TCRbeta libraries were constructed through three rounds of nested PCR with primers (Table S4) according to protocols adapted from ARM-PCR. Before sequencing, PCR products in the 200-500 bp range were cut out of the gel and cleaned up using the QIAquick gel extraction kit. Under the source paper's analysis protocol: Trimmomatic was used to clean the reads, FLASH merged the cleaned reads into complete CDR3 sequences, and MiTCR assigned the sequences to V(D)J germline segments. Clonal diversity was calculated as the inverse Simpson's index using VDJtools. In-frame sequences without a premature stop codon were defined as productive reads. TCRdb cleaned the public reads at Q25 with fastp, built clones with MiXCR and kept in-frame beta chains. Rows are unified per CDR3 protein, each entry keeping the most common DNA and genes. These V and J calls originate from TCRdb's pipeline instead of the authors' own analysis. The sample profile shows more than 75,000 distinct CDR3 sequences; roughly 78% of them were found once. The top ten constitute about 29% of the sample.

CDR1 SGHRS and CDR2 YFSETQ were looked up in the germline V gene. At the junction V is shortened by 5 bases and J by 2 bases, with 16 bases in between. Inclusive of the bounding cysteine and phenylalanine, the CDR3 is 16 residues long. Only the CDR3 part of the read is kept: 48 bases, read in frame from the first base. RNA was extracted from bulk unsorted tissue and checked for quality with a NanoDrop ND-1000 and an Agilent 2100. Distant non-tumor tissue taken more than 3 cm from the tumor edge was used as the normal lung sample. All donors had newly diagnosed lung cancer, had not received prior chemotherapy, and were admitted for thoracic surgery in China between August and November 2014. Anyone who had undergone radiotherapy or chemotherapy before, or who had another cancer at the same time, was left out of the study. Surgical tissue pieces of roughly 1-2.2 cm3 were preserved in RNAlater solution and stored at -80 °C until use.

In this sample, this clonotype turned up once. Its antigen is still unknown. No base quality information exists; no much larger clone differs at one position. One read alone provides weak support. The rearrangement combines TRBV5-1 with TRBJ2-2; TRBD2 is perhaps the D gene, given 5 matching bases. The sequencing sample was made of distant non-tumor lung tissue. This TCR was sampled from a man aged 60-69 years with small cell lung cancer. The DNA is as follows: TGCGCCAGCAGTCTGCTCGCTAGCCGTAACACCGGGGAGCTGTTTTTT. Its coded protein is CASSLLASRNTGELFF.